This T cell receptor (beta chain) was captured by sequencing in a study of CD8 T cells in Susac syndrome. Overall study results and limits: TCR sequencing and HLA analysis covered a relatively small number of individuals.

TEMRA cells were FACS-enriched, unlike CD8+ and CD4+ T cells, which were negatively isolated. Concerning this clonotype: Its antigen is unknown.

V was cut by 7 bases and J by 1 base, with 16 bases left in between. The CDR3 consists of 15 residues. Germline V gives CDR1 MRHNA, CDR2 SNTAGT. Random hexamers primed reverse transcription of 0.5 to 1 ug RNA. Amplification of TCR beta CDR3 used immunoSEQ multiplex PCR across 54 Vbeta and 13 Jbeta. MiXCR, applied by TCRdb to the immunoSEQ multiplex PCR reads, yields one record per CDR3 protein. The top ten clones hold about 0.5% of a sample with approximately 80,000 distinct CDR3 sequences, approximately 93% of them seen once. Source material: CD8+ T cells from PBMCs. This TCR was sampled from a human donor with Susac syndrome. The chain carries TRBV6-4 and TRBJ1-2, with D perhaps matching TRBD1 (6 bases). The CDR3 reads CASMTPDSVNYGYTF. Written as DNA, the CDR3 is TGTGCCAGCATGACCCCGGACAGCGTTAACTATGGCTACACCTTC.